This T cell receptor beta chain came from a study of T-cell reconstitution after alpha-beta-depleted transplantation in children. The study's findings and limits: T-cell counts and diversity at one year post-transplant came mainly from newly produced T cells. Surviving recipient T cells and intrathymic progenitors accounted for some patients' high TCRbeta diversity at day 60.

At least ten counts were recorded for this clonotype. Its antigen remains unidentified. V was shortened by 3 bases and J by 1 base, with 9 bases between the two germline ends. The CDR3 covers 14 residues. A TCRbeta library incorporating unique molecular identifiers was prepared. TCRdb passed the PCR reads through MiXCR, listing each CDR3 protein once. Of just over 200,000 distinct CDR3 sequences detected, 7% to 9% appear once; the ten largest clones hold roughly 35%. The sample in question was PBMCs, mostly from graft donor cells, obtained 360 days after TCRalphabeta/CD19-depleted stem cell transplant. The chain joins TRBV12-3 or TRBV12-4 to TRBJ1-2; TRBD1 is a possible D gene (6 bases). This TCR was sampled from a male patient between 2 and 9 years old who had a stem cell transplant for acute myeloid leukemia, so the T cells may come from the graft donor. The CDR3 DNA is TGTGCCAGCAGTTTTGACAGGAATAACTATGGCTACACCTTC. Its protein product is CASSFDRNNYGYTF.